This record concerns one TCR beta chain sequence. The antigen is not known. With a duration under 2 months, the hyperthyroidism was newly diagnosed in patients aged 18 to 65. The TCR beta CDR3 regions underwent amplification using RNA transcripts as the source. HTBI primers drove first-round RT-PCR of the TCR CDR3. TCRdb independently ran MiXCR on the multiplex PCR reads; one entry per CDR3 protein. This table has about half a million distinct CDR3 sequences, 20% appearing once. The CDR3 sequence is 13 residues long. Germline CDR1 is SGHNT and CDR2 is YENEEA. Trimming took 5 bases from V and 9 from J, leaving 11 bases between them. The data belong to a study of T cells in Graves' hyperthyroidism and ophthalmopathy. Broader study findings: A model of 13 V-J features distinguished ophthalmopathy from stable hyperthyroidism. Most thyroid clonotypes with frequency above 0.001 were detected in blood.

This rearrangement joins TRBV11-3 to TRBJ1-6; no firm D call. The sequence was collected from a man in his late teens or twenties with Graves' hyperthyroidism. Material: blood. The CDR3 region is CASSRTNVSPLHF. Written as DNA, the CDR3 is TGTGCCAGCAGCCGGACGAATGTTTCACCCCTCCACTTT.